This T cell receptor (beta chain) emerged from a study of vaccination and CD4 T cells after COVID-19. Study in general: Drawing of post-COVID samples took place a median roughly 100 days after diagnosis (range 35 to 161). Cells received overlapping spike peptides from SARS-CoV-2, HCoV-NL63, HCoV-OC43 and HCoV-229E as stimulation.

Germline values: CDR1 MNHEY, CDR2 SVGEGT. Trimming stripped 6 bases from V and 4 bases from J, with 13 bases between. This CDR3 has 13 residues. As regards this clonotype: Antigen: not known.

Treatment defined: approximately 10-day PBMC culture with coronavirus spike peptide pools or control peptides (ViraFEST assay). Sequenced with the Oncomine TCR Beta short-read assay was DNA taken from cultured CD4+ T cells. Via MiXCR, TCRdb re-called the PCR reads, giving one row per CDR3 protein. The sample yields around 20,000 distinct CDR3 sequences, around 50% seen once. The sequencing here drew on CD4+ T cells from blood, cultured in vitro, taken before SARS-CoV-2 vaccination. The TCR was taken from a human donor who had recovered from COVID-19. The chain uses TRBV6-2 or TRBV6-3 and TRBJ2-7; perhaps TRBD1 as D (6 bases). The DNA for the CDR3 is TGTGCCAGCAGACCGGACAGTATTTACGAGCAGTACTTC. Amino acids: CASRPDSIYEQYF.